What follows are 16 T cell receptor beta chains derived from one specimen sequenced in a study of blood T cells in healthy people across ages. It was with a sample-barcoded 5' primer and a J-beta primer mix that a second PCR of roughly 6 to 12 cycles was run. Each CDR3 protein is one row after TCRdb ran MiXCR on the 5' RACE reads. The sample lists about 900,000 distinct CDR3 sequences; 60% to 80% were seen once. Material: blood. Every receptor here comes from a young man in good health.

The CDR3 DNA sequence: TGCGCCAGCAGCCAAGTGTCCACAACCTACAATGAGCAGTTCTTC. It yields the protein CASSQVSTTYNEQFF. This chain connects TRBV4-3 to TRBJ2-1; D is ambiguous. Germline values: CDR1 LGHNA, CDR2 YSLEER. CDR3 size: 15 residues. The ends were cut back, 1 base at V and 2 bases at J, with 9 bases in the middle.

The chain couples TRBV27 to TRBJ2-5; 11 nucleotides match TRBD2. Germline CDR1 and CDR2: MNHEY and SMNVEV (reference sequence). J lost 6 bases, V lost 6 bases, and 12 bases had no gene match. This CDR3 spans 16 amino acids. Here the CDR3 DNA reads TGTGCCAGCAGCCAACGACTAGCGGGGTTAGAGAAGACCCAGTACTTC. Translation gives CASSQRLAGLEKTQYF.

The rearrangement uses TRBV5-1 and TRBJ1-3; 9 bases are a match to TRBD1. CDR1 is SGHRS and CDR2 is YFSETQ in the germline V gene. This CDR3 has 15 amino acids. J gave up 1 base and V 5 bases, and 4 bases lay outside the gene matches. CDR3 protein: CASSDDRGSGNTIYF. CDR3 sequence (DNA): TGCGCCAGCAGTGACGACAGGGGGTCTGGAAACACCATATATTTT.

This clonotype was found once. The CDR3 spells CSARDPKRGSDTQYF. In DNA, the CDR3 is TGCAGTGCTAGAGATCCAAAGCGGGGGTCAGATACGCAGTATTTT. V usage is TRBV20-1 and J usage is TRBJ2-3, with 8 positions matching TRBD2. This CDR3 has 15 amino acids. CDR1 and CDR2 (germline): DFQATT, SNEGSKA (reference sequence). V dropped 0 bases and J dropped 4; count of bases not matched to a gene: 6.

This clonotype has a handful of counts. For the CDR3, the DNA is TGTGCCAGCAGCGTATCGGGGGGCATATATACGCAGTATTTT. Its translation is CASSVSGGIYTQYF. The rearrangement joins TRBV9 to TRBJ2-3; D perhaps matches TRBD2 (7 bases). CDR3 size: 14 residues. Trimming pared 1 base from V and 7 bases from J, leaving 13 bases between. Germline V lookup: CDR1 SGDLS, CDR2 YYNGEE.

The genes are TRBV4-3 and TRBJ2-1; 9 bases are a match to TRBD2. V lost 5 bases and J lost 6; bases outside the gene matches: 8. Per the germline V gene, CDR1 is LGHNA and CDR2 is YSLEER. The CDR3 has 15 amino acids. CDR3 sequence reads: CASSYDGLASNEQFF. In nucleotides, the CDR3 is TGCGCCAGCAGCTATGATGGACTAGCGTCCAATGAGCAGTTCTTC.

The chain couples TRBV7-2 to TRBJ1-2, with 7 bases aligning to TRBD1. CDR3 length: 14 amino acids. V lost 5 bases and J lost 8; bases outside the gene matches: 11. In germline, CDR1 is SGHTA, CDR2 FQGNSA. The CDR3 DNA reads TGTGCCAGCAGCAGCCGGGACAGAGCCCTAGGCTACACCTTC. Its protein is CASSSRDRALGYTF.

This chain's CDR3 is CASSAGQPLSPQHF. The CDR3 nucleotides are TGTGCCAGCAGCGCGGGACAGCCGCTTTCGCCCCAGCATTTT. The J gene is TRBJ1-5, the V gene TRBV6-2 or TRBV6-3; 7 positions match TRBD1. Unmatched junction bases numbered 11, after V lost 6 bases and J lost 9 bases. Germline V gene data show CDR1 as MNHEY and CDR2 as SVGEGT. The CDR3 covers 14 residues.

The J gene is TRBJ2-3, the V gene TRBV20-1; D is ambiguous. Germline CDR1 reads DFQATT; CDR2 reads SNEGSKA (reference sequence). Between the trimmed V and J ends, which lost 1 base and 4 bases, there was a span of 15 bases. The CDR3 is 15 amino acids. The CDR3: CSARVRSGVPDTQYF. The CDR3 DNA is TGCAGTGCTAGAGTTAGGAGTGGGGTCCCAGATACGCAGTATTTT.

V gene TRBV20-1 combines with J gene TRBJ2-5, with 8 bases identical to TRBD1. This CDR3 is 15 amino acids long. Germline values: CDR1 DFQATT, CDR2 SNEGSKA (reference sequence). J was trimmed by 5 bases and V by 0 bases; bases with no gene match: 8. CDR3: CSAREGRGLRETQYF. CDR3 in DNA: TGCAGTGCTAGAGAAGGCAGGGGGCTTCGGGAGACCCAGTACTTC.

This clonotype was detected only a few times. The chain has TRBV6-5 and TRBJ2-5; TRBD1 agrees at 7 bases. After removal of 0 bases from V and 7 bases from J, the junction contained 14 bases not matched to a gene. This CDR3 contains 17 residues. CDR1 and CDR2 (germline): MNHEY, SVGAGI. For the CDR3, the DNA is TGTGCCAGCAGTTACTCGAGAGGGGGCAGGGGAGTTTGGACCCAGTACTTC. It yields the protein CASSYSRGGRGVWTQYF.

The chain recombines TRBV6-6 with TRBJ2-1; 9 bases map to TRBD1. The CDR3 is 14 amino acids. Germline CDR1 and CDR2: MNHNY and SVGAGI (reference sequence). The trim removed 7 bases at V and 3 bases at J, leaving 4 bases unmatched. CDR3 sequence (DNA): TGTGCCAGCAAGACAGGGGGTTACTACAATGAGCAGTTCTTC. This gives the protein CASKTGGYYNEQFF.

The chain couples TRBV27 to TRBJ1-5, with unresolved D. The CDR3 totals 12 residues. Germline CDR1 reads MNHEY; CDR2 reads SMNVEV (reference sequence). The V end lost 8 bases, the J end lost 5 bases, and 10 bases lay between the germline ends. The CDR3: CASCTGDQPQHF. CDR3 bases: TGTGCCAGCTGTACCGGGGATCAGCCCCAGCATTTT.

This clonotype was detected a few times. The chain uses TRBV4-2 and TRBJ2-5; TRBD2 aligns across 11 bases. The V segment lost 3 bases and the J segment 5 bases; nucleotides outside the gene matches: 14. Germline CDR1 and CDR2: LGHNA and YNFKEQ. The CDR3 has 18 amino acids. The CDR3 DNA sequence: TGTGCCAGCAGCCAGGAGGGGTTTCTAGCGGGGGGTGAGGAGACCCAGTACTTC. Its protein product is CASSQEGFLAGGEETQYF.

The rearrangement links TRBV10-3 to TRBJ1-1, with TRBD1 matching 10 bases. The CDR3 runs to 16 residues. V lost 3 bases to trimming and J lost 0 bases; unmatched junction nucleotides: 4. CDR1 and CDR2 (germline): ENHRY, SYGVKD. The CDR3 region has the DNA TGTGCCATCAGTGACAGGACAGGGGGACTGAACACTGAAGCTTTCTTT. Protein: CAISDRTGGLNTEAFF.

This chain joins TRBV7-9 and TRBJ2-2; no definite D call. The CDR3 is 12 amino acids. Germline CDR1 and CDR2: SEHNR and FQNEAQ (reference sequence). V lost 9 bases and J lost 5, with 10 bases in between. In DNA, the CDR3 is TGTGCCAGAACCCTTCCGACCGGGGAGCTGTTTTTT. The encoded protein is CARTLPTGELFF.